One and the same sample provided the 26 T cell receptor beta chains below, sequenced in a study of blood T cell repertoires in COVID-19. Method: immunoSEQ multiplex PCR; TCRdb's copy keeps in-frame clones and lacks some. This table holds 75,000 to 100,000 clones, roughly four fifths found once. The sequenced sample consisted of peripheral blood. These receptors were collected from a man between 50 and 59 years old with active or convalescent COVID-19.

CDR3 amino acids: CSASPLGRTGGELFF. The CDR3 DNA follows: TGCAGTGCTAGTCCTCTTGGTAGGACAGGGGGGGAGCTGTTTTTT. This chain connects TRBV20-1 to TRBJ2-2; 8 nucleotides line up with TRBD1. J was trimmed by 8 bases and V by 3 bases; bases with no gene match: 11. This CDR3 is built from 15 residues. Germline CDR1 DFQATT, CDR2 SNEGSKA (reference sequence).

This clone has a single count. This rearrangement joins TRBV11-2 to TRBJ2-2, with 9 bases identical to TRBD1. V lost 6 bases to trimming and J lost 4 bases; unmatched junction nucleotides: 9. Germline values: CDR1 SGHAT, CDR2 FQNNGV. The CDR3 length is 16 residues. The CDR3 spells CASRSGTGSFTGELFF. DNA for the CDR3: TGTGCCAGCAGATCTGGGACAGGGAGCTTCACCGGGGAGCTGTTTTTT.

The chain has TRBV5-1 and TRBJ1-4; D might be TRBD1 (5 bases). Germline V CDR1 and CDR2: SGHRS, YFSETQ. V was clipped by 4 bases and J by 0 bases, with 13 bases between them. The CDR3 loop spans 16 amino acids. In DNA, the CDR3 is TGCGCCAGCAGCCAGACAGTAATTGCAACTAATGAAAAACTGTTTTTT. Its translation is CASSQTVIATNEKLFF.

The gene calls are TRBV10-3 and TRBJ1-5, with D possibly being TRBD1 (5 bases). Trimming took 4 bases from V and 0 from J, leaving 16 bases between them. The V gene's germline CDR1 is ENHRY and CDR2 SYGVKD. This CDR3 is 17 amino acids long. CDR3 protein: CAISGGGTVNSNQPQHF. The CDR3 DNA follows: TGTGCCATCAGTGGGGGAGGGACGGTGAATAGCAATCAGCCCCAGCATTTT.

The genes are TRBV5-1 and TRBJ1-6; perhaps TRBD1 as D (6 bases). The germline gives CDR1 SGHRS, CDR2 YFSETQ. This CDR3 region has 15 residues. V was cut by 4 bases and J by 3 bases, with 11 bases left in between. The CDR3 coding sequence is TGCGCCAGCAGCCGGACAGAAAACTATAATTCACCCCTCCACTTT. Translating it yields CASSRTENYNSPLHF.

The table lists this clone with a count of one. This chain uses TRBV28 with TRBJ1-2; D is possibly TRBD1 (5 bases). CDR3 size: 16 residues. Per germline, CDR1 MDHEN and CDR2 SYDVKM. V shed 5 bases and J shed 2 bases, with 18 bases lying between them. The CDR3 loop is CASSTFDSDRNYGYTF. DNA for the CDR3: TGTGCCAGCAGTACCTTCGACAGCGATCGGAACTATGGCTACACCTTC.

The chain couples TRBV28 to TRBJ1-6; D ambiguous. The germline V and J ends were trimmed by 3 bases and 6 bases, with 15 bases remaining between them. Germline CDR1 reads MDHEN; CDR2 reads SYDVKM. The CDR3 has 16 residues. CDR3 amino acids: CASSFSRVVGNSPLHF. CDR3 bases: TGTGCCAGCAGTTTTTCGCGGGTGGTTGGTAATTCACCCCTCCACTTT.

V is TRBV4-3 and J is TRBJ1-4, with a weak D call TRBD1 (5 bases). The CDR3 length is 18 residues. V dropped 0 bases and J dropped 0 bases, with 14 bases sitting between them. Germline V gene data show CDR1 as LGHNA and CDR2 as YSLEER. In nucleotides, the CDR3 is TGCGCCAGCAGCCAAGATAGGAGGGGACCCTCAACTAATGAAAAACTGTTTTTT. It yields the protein CASSQDRRGPSTNEKLFF.

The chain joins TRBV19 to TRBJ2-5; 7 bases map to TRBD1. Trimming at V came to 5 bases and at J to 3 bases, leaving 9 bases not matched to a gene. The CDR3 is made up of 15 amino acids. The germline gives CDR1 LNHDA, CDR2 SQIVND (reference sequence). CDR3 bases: TGTGCCAGTAGTCCACGACAGGGCCACAAAGAGACCCAGTACTTC. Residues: CASSPRQGHKETQYF.

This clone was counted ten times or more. The CDR3 region is CAWTSGGALGDTQYF. The CDR3 coding sequence is TGTGCCTGGACTAGCGGGGGGGCCCTAGGAGATACGCAGTATTTT. V is TRBV30 and J is TRBJ2-3, with 12 bases identical to TRBD2. The CDR3 has 15 amino acids. Per the germline V gene, CDR1 is GTSNPN and CDR2 is SVGIG (reference sequence). With V trimmed by 4 bases and J by 5 bases, 7 bases remained unmatched.

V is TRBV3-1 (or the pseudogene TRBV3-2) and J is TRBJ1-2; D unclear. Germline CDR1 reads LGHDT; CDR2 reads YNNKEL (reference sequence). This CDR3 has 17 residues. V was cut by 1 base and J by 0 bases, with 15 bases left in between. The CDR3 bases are TGTGCCAGCAGCCAAGGATGCTTGGCAGAAGCTAACTATGGCTACACCTTC. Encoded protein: CASSQGCLAEANYGYTF.

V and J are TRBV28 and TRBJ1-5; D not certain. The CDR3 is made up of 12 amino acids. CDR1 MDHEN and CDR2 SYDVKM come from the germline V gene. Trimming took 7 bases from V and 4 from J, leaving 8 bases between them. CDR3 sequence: CASNNGNQPQHF. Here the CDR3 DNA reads TGTGCCAGCAACAACGGGAATCAGCCCCAGCATTTT.

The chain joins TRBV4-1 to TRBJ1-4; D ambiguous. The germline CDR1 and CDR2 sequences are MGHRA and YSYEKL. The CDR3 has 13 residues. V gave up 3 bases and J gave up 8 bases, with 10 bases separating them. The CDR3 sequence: CASSHGNLEKLFF. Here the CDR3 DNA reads TGCGCCAGCAGCCACGGTAATTTGGAAAAACTGTTTTTT.

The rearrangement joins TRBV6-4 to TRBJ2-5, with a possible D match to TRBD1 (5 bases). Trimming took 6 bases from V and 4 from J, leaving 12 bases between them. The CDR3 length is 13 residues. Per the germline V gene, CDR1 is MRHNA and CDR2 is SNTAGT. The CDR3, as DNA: TGTGCCAGCAGCGAAAAGGGGCGAGAGACCCAGTACTTC. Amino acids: CASSEKGRETQYF.

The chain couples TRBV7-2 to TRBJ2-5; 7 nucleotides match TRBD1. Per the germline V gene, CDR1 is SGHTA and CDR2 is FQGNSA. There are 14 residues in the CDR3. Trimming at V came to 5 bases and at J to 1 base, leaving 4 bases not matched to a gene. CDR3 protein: CASSTGTVQETQYF. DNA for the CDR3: TGTGCCAGCAGCACTGGGACAGTCCAAGAGACCCAGTACTTC. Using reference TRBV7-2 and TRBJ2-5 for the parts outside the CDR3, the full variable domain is GAGVSQSPSNKVTEKGKDVELRCDPISGHTALYWYRQSLGQGLEFLIYFQGNSAPDKSGLPSDRFSAERTGGSVSTLTIQRTQQEDSAVYLCASSTGTVQETQYFGPGTRLLVL.

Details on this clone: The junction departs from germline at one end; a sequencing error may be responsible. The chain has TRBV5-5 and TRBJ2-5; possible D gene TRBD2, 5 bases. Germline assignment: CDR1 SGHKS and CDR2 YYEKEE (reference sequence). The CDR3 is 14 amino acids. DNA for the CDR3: TGTGCCAGCAGTTTGGCCGGGATACAAGAGACCCAGTACTTC. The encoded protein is CASSLAGIQETQYF. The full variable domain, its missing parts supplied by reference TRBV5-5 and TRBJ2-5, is DAGVTQSPTHLIKTRGQQVTLRCSPISGHKSVSWYQQVLGQGPQFIFQYYEKEERGRGNFPDRFSARQFPNYSSELNVNALLLGDSALYLCASSLAGIQETQYFGPGTRLLVL.

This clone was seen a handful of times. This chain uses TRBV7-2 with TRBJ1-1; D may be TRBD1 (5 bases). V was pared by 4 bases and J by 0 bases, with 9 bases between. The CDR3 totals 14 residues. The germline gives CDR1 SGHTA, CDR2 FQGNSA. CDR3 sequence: CASSWGLMNTEAFF. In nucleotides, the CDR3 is TGTGCCAGCAGCTGGGGACTTATGAACACTGAAGCTTTCTTT.

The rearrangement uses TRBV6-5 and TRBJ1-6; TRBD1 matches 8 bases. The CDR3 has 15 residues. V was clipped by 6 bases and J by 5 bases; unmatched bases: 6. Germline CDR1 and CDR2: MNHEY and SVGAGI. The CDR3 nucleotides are TGTGCCAGCAGGGCGAGACAGGGGAATAATTCACCCCTCCACTTT. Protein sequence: CASRARQGNNSPLHF.

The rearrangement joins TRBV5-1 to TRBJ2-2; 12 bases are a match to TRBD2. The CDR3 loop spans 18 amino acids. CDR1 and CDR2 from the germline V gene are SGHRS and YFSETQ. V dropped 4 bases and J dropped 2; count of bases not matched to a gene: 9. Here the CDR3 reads CASSRSTSGGLNTGELFF. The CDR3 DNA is TGCGCCAGCAGCCGATCGACTAGCGGGGGTCTAAACACCGGGGAGCTGTTTTTT.

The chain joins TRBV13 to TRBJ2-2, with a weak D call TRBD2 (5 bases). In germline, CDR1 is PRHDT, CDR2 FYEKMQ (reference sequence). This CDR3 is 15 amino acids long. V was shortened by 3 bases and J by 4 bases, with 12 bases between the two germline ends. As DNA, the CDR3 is TGTGCCAGCAGCTTGACGGGGATCGGCACCGGGGAGCTGTTTTTT. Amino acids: CASSLTGIGTGELFF.

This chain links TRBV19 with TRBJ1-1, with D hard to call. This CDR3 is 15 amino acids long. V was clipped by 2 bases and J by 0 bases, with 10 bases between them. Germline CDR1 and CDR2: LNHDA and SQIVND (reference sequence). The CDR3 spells CASSINPGMNTEAFF. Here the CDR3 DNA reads TGTGCCAGTAGTATAAACCCAGGCATGAACACTGAAGCTTTCTTT. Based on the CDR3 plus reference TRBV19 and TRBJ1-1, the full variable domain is DGGITQSPKYLFRKEGQNVTLSCEQNLNHDAMYWYRQDPGQGLRLIYYSQIVNDFQKGDIAEGYSVSREKKESFPLTVTSAQKNPTAFYLCASSINPGMNTEAFFGQGTRLTVV.

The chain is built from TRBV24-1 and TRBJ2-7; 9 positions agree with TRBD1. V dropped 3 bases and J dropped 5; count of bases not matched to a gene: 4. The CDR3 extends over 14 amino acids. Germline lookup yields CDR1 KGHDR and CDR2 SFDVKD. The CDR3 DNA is TGTGCCACCAGTGATGGGGACAGGGAACACGAGCAGTACTTC. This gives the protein CATSDGDREHEQYF.

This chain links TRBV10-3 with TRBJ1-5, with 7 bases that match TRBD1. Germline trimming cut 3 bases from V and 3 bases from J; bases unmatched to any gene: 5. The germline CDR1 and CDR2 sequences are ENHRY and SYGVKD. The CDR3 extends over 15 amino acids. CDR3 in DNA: TGTGCCATCAGTGAAGGCAGGGGGGTCAATCAGCCCCAGCATTTT. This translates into CAISEGRGVNQPQHF.

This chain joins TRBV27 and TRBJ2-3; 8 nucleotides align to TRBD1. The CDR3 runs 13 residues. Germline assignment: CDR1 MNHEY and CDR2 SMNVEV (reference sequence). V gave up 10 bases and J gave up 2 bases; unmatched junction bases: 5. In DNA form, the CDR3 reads TGTGCCACCGGGGACAGGTTCACAGATACGCAGTATTTT. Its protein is CATGDRFTDTQYF.

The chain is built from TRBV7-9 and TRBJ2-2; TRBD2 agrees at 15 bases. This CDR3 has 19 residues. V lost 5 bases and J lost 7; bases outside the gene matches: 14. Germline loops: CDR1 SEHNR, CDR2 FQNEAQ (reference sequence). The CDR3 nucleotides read TGTGCCAGCAGCCCCCTAGGGCGGACTAGCGGGGGGGCCGTCGGGGAGCTGTTTTTT. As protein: CASSPLGRTSGGAVGELFF.

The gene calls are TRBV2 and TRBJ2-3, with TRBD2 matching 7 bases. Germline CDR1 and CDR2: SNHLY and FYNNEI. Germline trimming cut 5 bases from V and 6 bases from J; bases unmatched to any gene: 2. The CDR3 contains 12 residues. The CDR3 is CASSWEGDTQYF. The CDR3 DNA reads TGTGCCAGCAGTTGGGAGGGGGATACGCAGTATTTT.